The 18 T cell receptor beta chains below come from one sample, sequenced in a study of control samples from healthy donors and cancer patients. Generated by immunoSEQ multiplex PCR, the TCRdb table keeps only in-frame clones and is missing some. The sample lists around 75,000 clones, approximately 92% occurring once. The specimen sequenced was blood. The source of these receptors is a woman aged 55-75 years in good health.

Only one count was recorded for this clone. V is TRBV7-9 and J is TRBJ1-1; no definite D call. The CDR3 covers 13 residues. Germline CDR1 reads SEHNR; CDR2 reads FQNEAQ (reference sequence). Trimming cost V 3 bases and J 2 bases, with 7 bases left between them. CDR3 sequence: CASSLEGNTEAFF. As DNA, the CDR3 is TGTGCCAGCAGCTTGGAGGGAAACACTGAAGCTTTCTTT.

This chain links TRBV25-1 with TRBJ1-1; D is unclear. Trimming stripped 8 bases from V and 1 base from J, with 5 bases between. Germline CDR1 MGHDK, CDR2 SYGVNS. The CDR3 loop spans 11 amino acids. This chain's CDR3 is CASRENTEAFF. The CDR3 coding sequence is TGTGCCAGCCGGGAGAACACTGAAGCTTTCTTT. Filled out from reference TRBV25-1 and TRBJ1-1, the complete variable domain reads EADIYQTPRYLVIGTGKKITLECSQTMGHDKMYWYQQDPGMELHLIHYSYGVNSTEKGDLSSESTVSRIRTEHFPLTLESARPSHTSQYLCASRENTEAFFGQGTRLTVV.

The V gene is TRBV7-3, the J gene TRBJ2-6; TRBD1 is a possible D gene (6 bases). CDR1 and CDR2 (germline): SGHTA, FQGTGA. The CDR3 extends over 16 amino acids. Trimming took off 2 bases at V and 3 bases at J, with 11 bases between the two ends. In nucleotides, the CDR3 is TGTGCCAGCAGCTTACTGGGGGCGCTTGGGGCCAACGTCCTGACTTTC. Amino acids: CASSLLGALGANVLTF.

This clone was seen a single time. J is TRBJ2-7 and V is TRBV27; the D is unclear. CDR1 is MNHEY and CDR2 is SMNVEV in the germline V gene (reference sequence). V dropped 5 bases and J dropped 3 bases, with 20 bases sitting between them. The CDR3 loop spans 16 amino acids. In DNA form, the CDR3 reads TGTGCCAGCAGTCCCAGCCTTGAAAACCCAAACTACGAGCAGTACTTC. It yields the protein CASSPSLENPNYEQYF.

This clone has more than one count but fewer than ten. The V call is TRBV25-1, the J call TRBJ1-5, with TRBD1 matching over 10 bases. The V segment lost 4 bases and the J segment 5 bases; nucleotides outside the gene matches: 2. Germline V gene sequence: CDR1 MGHDK, CDR2 SYGVNS. The CDR3 runs 14 residues. CDR3 in amino acids: CASSAGQGHQPQHF. CDR3 bases: TGTGCCAGCAGTGCGGGACAGGGGCATCAGCCCCAGCATTTT.

This chain uses TRBV7-3 with TRBJ2-5, with 11 bases matching TRBD2. Germline CDR1 reads SGHTA; CDR2 reads FQGTGA. After removal of 5 bases from V and 5 bases from J, the junction contained 10 bases not matched to a gene. This CDR3 spans 16 amino acids. CDR3 nucleotide sequence: TGTGCCAGCAGCCCGTTAGCGGGAGGGCGTACGGAGACCCAGTACTTC. Encoded protein: CASSPLAGGRTETQYF.

The chain combines TRBV6-5 with TRBJ1-1; D gene ambiguous. The germline gives CDR1 MNHEY, CDR2 SVGAGI. V lost 3 bases, J lost 3 bases, and 11 bases lay in between. The CDR3 runs to 14 residues. The CDR3 bases are TGTGCCAGCAGTTATAGGGCAGTGGACACTGAAGCTTTCTTT. Its protein product is CASSYRAVDTEAFF.

The rearrangement uses TRBV3-1 (or the pseudogene TRBV3-2) and TRBJ1-2, with D uncertain. The V end was cut by 1 base, the J end by 5 bases, with 11 bases between. The CDR3 is 14 residues long. In germline, CDR1 is LGHDT, CDR2 YNNKEL (reference sequence). CDR3: CASSQGVGGYGYTF. In DNA form, the CDR3 reads TGTGCCAGCAGCCAAGGGGTGGGAGGATATGGCTACACCTTC.

This chain joins TRBV5-4 and TRBJ2-3; maybe TRBD2 (6 bases). Per the germline V gene, CDR1 is SGHNT and CDR2 is YYREEE (reference sequence). With 0 bases removed from V and 6 bases from J, the gap between germline ends came to 8 bases. The CDR3 is made up of 13 amino acids. As DNA, the CDR3 is TGTGCCAGCAGCTTGGAGGAGGGGGATACGCAGTATTTT. This codes for CASSLEEGDTQYF.

The rearrangement joins TRBV7-2 to TRBJ1-1; perhaps TRBD1 as D (6 bases). Trimming pared 1 base from V and 1 base from J, leaving 13 bases between. The CDR3 has 16 residues. Germline-derived CDR1 and CDR2 are SGHTA and FQGNSA. CDR3 sequence: CASSLVSGTTNTEAFF. Here the CDR3 DNA reads TGTGCCAGCAGCTTAGTGTCCGGGACAACGAACACTGAAGCTTTCTTT.

The chain joins TRBV18 to TRBJ1-1; D uncertain. The CDR3 has 16 amino acids. Between the trimmed V and J ends, which lost 1 base and 0 bases, there was a span of 12 bases. Germline values: CDR1 KGHSH, CDR2 LQKENI. Here the CDR3 reads CASSPQGAGMNTEAFF. The CDR3 nucleotides read TGTGCCAGCTCACCACAGGGTGCGGGTATGAACACTGAAGCTTTCTTT.

V and J are TRBV19 and TRBJ1-5, with a tentative D call TRBD1 (5 bases). Trimming stripped 4 bases from V and 6 bases from J, with 22 bases between. The V gene's germline CDR1 is LNHDA and CDR2 SQIVND (reference sequence). CDR3 length: 17 residues. CDR3 in DNA: TGTGCCAGTAGTAGCCCCCCGGGGACGGGGACGGGTCAGCCCCAGCATTTT. It encodes CASSSPPGTGTGQPQHF.

The chain uses TRBV7-2 and TRBJ2-2; TRBD1 matches at 7 bases. This CDR3 comprises 15 residues. Germline V gene data show CDR1 as SGHTA and CDR2 as FQGNSA. With V trimmed by 5 bases and J by 3 bases, 6 bases remained unmatched. DNA for the CDR3: TGTGCCAGCAGCGGGATAGGGGGCCACACCGGGGAGCTGTTTTTT. The encoded protein is CASSGIGGHTGELFF.

This chain connects TRBV19 to TRBJ2-2, with TRBD1 as a possible D gene (5 bases). This CDR3 is built from 15 residues. The V and J ends lost 3 bases and 2 bases respectively, with 10 bases between them. Germline loops: CDR1 LNHDA, CDR2 SQIVND (reference sequence). The CDR3 reads CASSIRDRNTGELFF. CDR3 in DNA: TGTGCCAGTAGTATCCGAGACAGAAACACCGGGGAGCTGTTTTTT. Complete variable domain (other parts from reference TRBV19 and TRBJ2-2): DGGITQSPKYLFRKEGQNVTLSCEQNLNHDAMYWYRQDPGQGLRLIYYSQIVNDFQKGDIAEGYSVSREKKESFPLTVTSAQKNPTAFYLCASSIRDRNTGELFFGEGSRLTVL.

The rearrangement uses TRBV6-5 and TRBJ1-2, with TRBD1 matching 8 bases. This CDR3 comprises 14 residues. Germline assignment: CDR1 MNHEY and CDR2 SVGAGI. V was clipped by 9 bases and J by 7 bases; unmatched bases: 13. CDR3 coding DNA: TGTGCCAGTAACTCCGGGACAGGATCCCGTGGCTACACCTTC. Protein product: CASNSGTGSRGYTF.

The chain carries TRBV6-2 or TRBV6-3 and TRBJ1-1, with TRBD1 as a possible D gene (5 bases). Trimming removed 6 bases at V and 0 bases at J, with 11 bases between. CDR1 is MNHEY, CDR2 SVGEGT, per germline. There are 14 residues in the CDR3. This chain's CDR3 is CASSGGVMNTEAFF. In DNA form, the CDR3 reads TGTGCCAGCAGCGGAGGGGTCATGAACACTGAAGCTTTCTTT.

The chain is built from TRBV6-2 or TRBV6-3 and TRBJ2-7; D not resolved. The CDR3 is 11 amino acids. Germline V gene lookup returns CDR1 MNHEY and CDR2 SVGEGT. Between the trimmed V and J ends, which lost 2 bases and 4 bases, there was a span of 3 bases. In DNA, the CDR3 is TGTGCCAGCAGTTACAAATACGAGCAGTACTTC. Protein: CASSYKYEQYF.

This chain joins TRBV15 and TRBJ2-4, with 8 bases identical to TRBD2. CDR1 is LNHNV and CDR2 is YYDKDF in the germline V gene (reference sequence). V was clipped by 6 bases and J by 3 bases; unmatched bases: 13. The CDR3 runs 17 residues. The CDR3 DNA reads TGTGCCACCAGACAAAGAGCGGGAGATCCTGACAAAAACATTCAGTACTTC. Its translation is CATRQRAGDPDKNIQYF. The complete variable domain, with remaining parts taken from reference TRBV15 and TRBJ2-4, reads DAMVIQNPRYQVTQFGKPVTLSCSQTLNHNVMYWYQQKSSQAPKLLFHYYDKDFNNEADTPDNFQSRRPNTSFCFLDIRSPGLGDTAMYLCATRQRAGDPDKNIQYFGAGTRLSVL.